This is a list of T cell receptor beta chains from one sample in a study of blood T cells in healthy people across ages. TCRdb independently ran MiXCR on the 5' RACE reads; one entry per CDR3 protein. Seen here are more than 500,000 distinct CDR3 sequences, around a quarter observed once, and the top ten hold 3.6%. These records were also assigned to another study, of T cells of mothers and their children.

The sequenced material came from blood. These receptors came from a boy aged 2 to 10 in good health. Both conserved end residues are part of each CDR3. The D gene is left open where the match is weak. Clone size is not always given. Where it is, it says once, few, many or a class for expanded clones.

len | d_gene | j_gene | abundance | v_gene | CDR3aa | CDR3nt
13 | NA | TRBJ2-5 | many | TRBV5-1 | CASSASPEETQYF | TGCGCCAGCAGCGCTTCACCGGAAGAGACCCAGTACTTC
14 | NA | TRBJ2-3 | NA | TRBV7-9 | CASSLGGPGDTQYF | TGTGCCAGCAGCCTAGGAGGACCGGGAGATACGCAGTATTTT
13 | NA | TRBJ1-1 | NA | TRBV10-3 | CAISERSNTEAFF | TGTGCCATCAGTGAACGGAGTAACACTGAAGCTTTCTTT
15 | NA | TRBJ2-7 | NA | TRBV5-5 | CASSLSGTVSLEQYF | TGTGCCAGCAGCTTGTCAGGGACCGTGTCTTTGGAGCAGTACTTC
11 | NA | TRBJ2-2 | NA | TRBV18 | CASFDTGELFF | TGTGCCAGCTTCGACACCGGGGAGCTGTTTTTT
14 | TRBD2 | TRBJ2-7 | NA | TRBV9 | CASSVSSGSYEQYF | TGTGCCAGCAGCGTATCTAGCGGGAGCTACGAGCAGTACTTC
15 | TRBD1 | TRBJ2-1 | NA | TRBV7-9 | CASSLERTGPDEQFF | TGTGCCAGCAGCTTAGAAAGGACAGGGCCGGATGAGCAGTTCTTC
11 | NA | TRBJ1-2 | NA | TRBV30 | CAWSRDGTVTF | TGTGCCTGGAGCCGGGACGGTACCGTCACCTTC
12 | NA | TRBJ2-1 | NA | TRBV5-1 | CASKRGSDEQFF | TGCGCCAGCAAACGGGGGAGTGATGAGCAGTTCTTC
16 | NA | TRBJ1-5 | NA | TRBV4-1 | CASSQNSARFDQPQHF | TGCGCCAGCAGCCAAAACTCAGCTAGATTTGATCAGCCCCAGCATTTT
14 | NA | TRBJ1-5 | NA | TRBV6-5 | CASSDTGSNQPQHF | TGTGCCAGCAGTGACACGGGTAGCAATCAGCCCCAGCATTTT
15 | NA | TRBJ2-1 | NA | TRBV12-3/TRBV12-4 | CASSSQVGLNDEQFF | TGTGCCAGCAGTTCGCAAGTGGGCCTTAACGATGAGCAGTTCTTC
17 | NA | TRBJ2-2 | NA | TRBV11-1 | CASSPPPGELNTGELFF | TGTGCCAGCAGCCCCCCCCCGGGGGAATTGAACACCGGGGAGCTGTTTTTT
15 | NA | TRBJ2-5 | few | TRBV11-2 | CASSPGGLDGETQYF | TGTGCCAGCAGCCCAGGTGGGCTAGATGGAGAGACCCAGTACTTC
17 | NA | TRBJ1-2 | NA | TRBV27 | CASSLSGGWGQQYGYTF | TGTGCCAGCAGTTTATCCGGGGGATGGGGGCAGCAGTATGGCTACACCTTC
16 | NA | TRBJ2-2 | NA | TRBV7-8 | CASSPDRLTGTGELFF | TGTGCCAGCAGCCCAGACCGGCTTACGGGCACCGGGGAGCTGTTTTTT
15 | TRBD1 | TRBJ2-1 | few | TRBV15 | CATSVKTGPYNEQFF | TGTGCCACCAGCGTAAAGACAGGGCCCTACAATGAGCAGTTCTTC
13 | NA | TRBJ2-7 | few | TRBV20-1 | CSATLGQGGEQYF | TGCAGTGCTACCCTAGGGCAGGGAGGCGAGCAGTACTTC
14 | NA | TRBJ1-2 | NA | TRBV5-1 | CASSDGQHDYGYTF | TGCGCCAGCAGCGACGGACAGCACGATTATGGCTACACCTTC
16 | NA | TRBJ2-5 | NA | TRBV11-1 | CASSPLSSDPQETQYF | TGTGCCAGCAGCCCCCTTAGTAGCGACCCCCAAGAGACCCAGTACTTC
16 | TRBD1 | TRBJ2-5 | few | TRBV5-1 | CASSLSGQGSLETQCF | TGCGCCAGCAGCCTGTCGGGACAGGGAAGCTTAGAGACCCAGTGCTTC
15 | NA | TRBJ2-7 | NA | TRBV3-1 | CASTIRGGHSYEQYF | TGTGCCAGCACCATAAGGGGCGGGCACTCCTACGAGCAGTACTTC
15 | TRBD1 | TRBJ2-1 | few | TRBV20-1 | CSARGTANSYNEQFF | TGCAGTGCTAGGGGGACAGCGAACTCCTACAATGAGCAGTTCTTC
16 | TRBD2 | TRBJ2-5 | many | TRBV5-1 | CASSLDLAGEAETQYF | TGCGCCAGCAGCTTGGATCTAGCGGGAGAAGCAGAGACCCAGTACTTC
16 | NA | TRBJ2-1 | NA | TRBV5-1 | CASSISGGDSYNEQFF | TGCGCCAGCAGCATATCGGGGGGCGACTCCTACAATGAGCAGTTCTTC
8 | NA | TRBJ1-1 | NA | TRBV5-1 | CASGPPFF | TGCGCCAGCGGCCCCCCTTTCTTT
13 | NA | TRBJ2-1 | NA | TRBV20-1 | CSARADNYNEQFF | TGCAGTGCTAGAGCCGACAACTACAATGAGCAGTTCTTC
14 | TRBD1 | TRBJ1-4 | NA | TRBV12-3/TRBV12-4 | CASSPVDRVSKLFF | TGTGCCAGCAGTCCCGTGGACAGGGTGTCAAAACTGTTTTTT
17 | NA | TRBJ1-2 | many | TRBV7-2 | CASSPSYWTEIFDGYTF | TGTGCCAGCAGCCCCTCCTACTGGACAGAGATCTTTGATGGCTACACCTTC
14 | TRBD1 | TRBJ2-7 | few | TRBV15 | CATSNPGQFYEQYF | TGTGCCACCAGCAATCCGGGACAGTTCTACGAGCAGTACTTC
13 | NA | TRBJ1-3 | few | TRBV20-1 | CSARDSSGNTIYF | TGCAGTGCTAGGGACAGCTCTGGAAACACCATATATTTT
16 | NA | TRBJ2-7 | NA | TRBV4-1 | CASSQVLGIRASEQYF | TGCGCCAGCAGCCAGGTTCTAGGGATACGGGCATCCGAGCAGTACTTC
14 | NA | TRBJ2-5 | few | TRBV12-3/TRBV12-4 | CASSLEHSPETQYF | TGTGCCAGCAGTTTAGAGCATTCCCCAGAGACCCAGTACTTC
14 | NA | TRBJ2-1 | few | TRBV2 | CASPKGTSSVEQFF | TGTGCCAGCCCGAAAGGAACTAGCAGTGTTGAGCAGTTCTTC
17 | TRBD2 | TRBJ2-6 | NA | TRBV7-6 | CASSPRRGGIGANVLTF | TGTGCCAGCAGCCCCAGGCGGGGGGGCATTGGGGCCAACGTCCTGACTTTC
16 | TRBD2 | TRBJ2-5 | NA | TRBV7-9 | CASSPPGSGGQGTQYF | TGTGCCAGCAGCCCTCCGGGTAGCGGGGGGCAAGGGACCCAGTACTTC
17 | NA | TRBJ1-1 | few | TRBV13 | CASSFSPTLRGGTEAFF | TGTGCCAGCAGCTTTTCGCCTACCCTCAGGGGAGGCACTGAAGCTTTCTTT
13 | NA | TRBJ1-5 | few | TRBV5-5 | CASSFSRTQPQHF | TGTGCCAGCAGCTTCTCACGCACTCAGCCCCAGCATTTT
14 | TRBD1 | TRBJ2-7 | NA | TRBV27 | CASSSRTGNYEQYF | TGTGCCAGCAGTTCCCGGACAGGGAACTACGAGCAGTACTTC
16 | TRBD1 | TRBJ2-7 | few | TRBV12-3/TRBV12-4 | CASNWDLPGQGNEQYF | TGTGCCAGCAATTGGGACCTCCCGGGACAGGGTAATGAGCAGTACTTC
12 | NA | TRBJ2-7 | NA | TRBV10-3 | CATQQDSYEQYF | TGTGCCACCCAACAGGACTCCTACGAGCAGTACTTC
14 | TRBD2 | TRBJ2-5 | NA | TRBV12-3/TRBV12-4 | CASSLTSGEETQYF | TGTGCCAGCAGTTTGACTAGCGGGGAAGAGACCCAGTACTTC
14 | NA | TRBJ2-1 | few | TRBV6-1 | CASSFLGSGNEQFF | TGTGCCAGCAGTTTCCTAGGCTCGGGCAATGAGCAGTTCTTC
12 | NA | TRBJ2-2 | NA | TRBV7-6 | CASSPNPGELFF | TGTGCCAGCAGCCCCAACCCGGGGGAGCTGTTTTTT